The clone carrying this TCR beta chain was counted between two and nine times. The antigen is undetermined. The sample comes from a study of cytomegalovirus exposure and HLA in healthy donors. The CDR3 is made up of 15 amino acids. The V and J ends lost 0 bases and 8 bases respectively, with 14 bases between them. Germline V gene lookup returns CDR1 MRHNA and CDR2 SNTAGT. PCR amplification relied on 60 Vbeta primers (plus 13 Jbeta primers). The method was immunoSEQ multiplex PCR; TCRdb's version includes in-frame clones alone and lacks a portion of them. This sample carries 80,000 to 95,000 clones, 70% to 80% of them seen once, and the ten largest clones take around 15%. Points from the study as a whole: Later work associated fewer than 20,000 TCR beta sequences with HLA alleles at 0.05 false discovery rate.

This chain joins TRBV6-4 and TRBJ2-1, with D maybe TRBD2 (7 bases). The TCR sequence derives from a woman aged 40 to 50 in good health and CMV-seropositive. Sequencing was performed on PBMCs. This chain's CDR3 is CASSDSRGGLDEQFF. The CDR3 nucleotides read TGTGCCAGCAGTGACTCGAGGGGGGGCCTGGATGAGCAGTTCTTC.